The 31 T cell receptor beta chains reported below all come from one sample, sequenced in a study of cytomegalovirus exposure and HLA in healthy donors. Primers: 60 Vbeta forward and 13 Jbeta reverse. Method: immunoSEQ multiplex PCR; TCRdb's copy keeps in-frame clones and lacks some. Of more than 150,000 clones listed, roughly 87% are singletons. Sequences were obtained from PBMCs. The receptors come from a girl in the first two years of life in good health and CMV-seronegative.

V gene TRBV5-4 combines with J gene TRBJ1-1; no definite D call. The CDR3 length is 15 residues. Trimming removed 0 bases from V and 1 base from J, with 10 bases in between. Germline CDR1 SGHNT, CDR2 YYREEE (reference sequence). CDR3 in amino acids: CASSLEGGSNTEAFF. The CDR3 DNA reads as TGTGCCAGCAGCTTGGAAGGAGGATCGAACACTGAAGCTTTCTTT.

This clone has more than one count but fewer than ten. CDR3 nucleotides: TGTGCCAGCAGCCAAACACTAGCAGGATACAATGAGCAGTTCTTC. Protein sequence: CASSQTLAGYNEQFF. This chain uses TRBV7-7 with TRBJ2-1, with D possibly being TRBD2 (6 bases). Per germline, CDR1 SSHAT and CDR2 FNYEAQ (reference sequence). This CDR3 comprises 15 residues. V was cut by 5 bases and J by 4 bases, with 15 bases left in between.

The rearrangement uses TRBV21-1 and TRBJ1-2. TRBV21-1 is deemed a pseudogene. The CDR3 is 15 residues long. CDR3 in amino acids: CASSKRSRGGYGYTF. The CDR3 region has the DNA TGTGCCAGCAGCAAAAGAAGTAGGGGAGGCTATGGCTACACCTTC.

In its sample, this clone was seen once. The chain employs TRBV9 and TRBJ2-7, with D possibly TRBD1 on 5 matching bases. Germline CDR1 reads SGDLS; CDR2 reads YYNGEE. The germline V and J ends were trimmed by 0 bases and 2 bases, with 9 bases remaining between them. The CDR3 has 14 amino acids. The CDR3 coding sequence is TGTGCCAGCAGCGTAGGACAGAGTACCTACGAGCAGTACTTC. As protein: CASSVGQSTYEQYF.

The V gene is TRBV27, the J gene TRBJ2-1; TRBD1 aligns across 7 bases. Germline V lookup: CDR1 MNHEY, CDR2 SMNVEV (reference sequence). This CDR3 spans 16 amino acids. J lost 0 bases, V lost 6 bases, and 8 bases had no gene match. This chain's CDR3 is CASRQIRGSSYNEQFF. CDR3 coding DNA: TGTGCCAGCAGGCAAATCAGGGGGAGCTCCTACAATGAGCAGTTCTTC.

The chain links TRBV6-5 to TRBJ1-5; tentatively, D is TRBD1 (6 bases). This CDR3 spans 15 amino acids. The V gene lost 10 bases and the J gene lost 6 bases, with 22 bases spanning the gap. CDR1 and CDR2 from the germline V gene are MNHEY and SVGAGI. The CDR3 region is CATRSLVDRPQPQHF. CDR3 coding DNA: TGTGCCACCCGTAGTCTCGTCGACAGGCCTCAGCCCCAGCATTTT.

Comment on this clone: At one end the junction does not follow the germline gene, possibly because of a read error. The V gene is TRBV29-1, the J gene TRBJ1-1, with no clear D. Germline CDR1 reads SQVTM; CDR2 reads ANQGSEA. The CDR3 sequence is 12 residues long. Here the CDR3 reads CSVKDRGAEAFF. CDR3 bases: TGCAGCGTTAAAGATCGGGGTGCTGAAGCTTTCTTT.

V is TRBV2 and J is TRBJ2-5, with D unclear. Near its end, the DNA agrees better with TRBJ2-7, so the J call may be wrong. Germline CDR1 reads SNHLY; CDR2 reads FYNNEI. The CDR3 spans 16 residues. CDR3 DNA sequence: TGTGCCAGCAGTGAAGGAAAACCTTCTAGCTCCTACGAGCAGTACTTC. Its translation is CASSEGKPSSSYEQYF.

The chain uses TRBV11-2 and TRBJ2-7, with a tentative D call TRBD2 (6 bases). There are 15 residues in the CDR3. Trimming pared 2 bases from V and 5 bases from J, leaving 16 bases between. Germline V gene data show CDR1 as SGHAT and CDR2 as FQNNGV. This chain's CDR3 is CASSLLGAGTDEQYF. As DNA, the CDR3 is TGTGCCAGCAGCTTATTAGGTGCCGGGACTGACGAGCAGTACTTC.

There are a few counts of this clone. The chain carries TRBV5-6 and TRBJ2-7, with D uncertain. The germline V gene encodes CDR1 SGHDT and CDR2 YYEEEE. Trimming left V 1 base short and J 3 bases short, with 11 bases between. This CDR3 is built from 14 residues. The CDR3 region has the DNA TGTGCCAGCAGCTTGTACACCTTTGGCTACGAGCAGTACTTC. Its protein product is CASSLYTFGYEQYF.

V usage is TRBV10-3 and J usage is TRBJ2-7; D remains ambiguous. The CDR3 covers 9 residues. Germline lookup yields CDR1 ENHRY and CDR2 SYGVKD. Deletions cut 10 bases from V and 9 bases from J, with 10 bases between. This CDR3 reads CATSTAQYF. The CDR3 DNA follows: TGTGCCACCTCTACTGCGCAGTACTTC.

This CDR3 is CASSPQGRYTQYF. The DNA for the CDR3 is TGTGCCAGCAGCCCACAGGGAAGGTATACGCAGTATTTT. The chain recombines TRBV5-6 with TRBJ2-3, with D maybe TRBD1 (6 bases). The CDR3 spans 13 residues. The germline V and J ends were trimmed by 4 bases and 7 bases, with 13 bases remaining between them. Germline V CDR1 and CDR2: SGHDT, YYEEEE.

Notes on this clone: A junction boundary mismatches the germline segment, possibly from a read error. At the DNA level, this CDR3 is encoded by other sequences in the same sample as well. The CDR3, as DNA: TGCGCCAGCAGCTACAGGGCAGACTATGGCTACACCTTC. This encodes CASSYRADYGYTF. The V call is TRBV5-6, the J call TRBJ1-2; D perhaps matches TRBD1 (6 bases). This CDR3 has 13 residues. The germline V gene has CDR1 SGHDT and CDR2 YYEEEE. The full variable domain, rest sourced from reference TRBV5-6 and TRBJ1-2, is DAGVTQSPTHLIKTRGQQVTLRCSPKSGHDTVSWYQQALGQGPQFIFQYYEEEERQRGNFPDRFSGHQFPNYSSELNVNALLLGDSALYLCASSYRADYGYTFGSGTRLTVV.

This chain joins TRBV15 and TRBJ1-4, with a weak D call TRBD1 (5 bases). In germline, CDR1 is LNHNV, CDR2 YYDKDF (reference sequence). The CDR3 length is 15 residues. V was pared by 0 bases and J by 4 bases, with 9 bases between. In nucleotides, the CDR3 is TGTGCCACCAGCAGAGATCGACAGCTTAATGAAAAACTGTTTTTT. It translates to CATSRDRQLNEKLFF.

The chain combines TRBV19 with TRBJ2-7; D is perhaps TRBD1 (5 bases). In germline, CDR1 is LNHDA, CDR2 SQIVND (reference sequence). This CDR3 is built from 13 residues. Deletions cut 4 bases from V and 0 bases from J, with 7 bases between. The CDR3 sequence: CASSRGSSYEQYF. The CDR3 bases are TGTGCCAGTAGTAGGGGCTCCTCCTACGAGCAGTACTTC.

For the CDR3, the DNA is TGTGCCAGCAGTTTATCCGCAGGGACAGGTTCCTACGAGCAGTACTTC. The encoded protein is CASSLSAGTGSYEQYF. The chain employs TRBV27 and TRBJ2-7, with 8 bases lining up with TRBD1. This CDR3 comprises 16 residues. Germline V lookup: CDR1 MNHEY, CDR2 SMNVEV (reference sequence). The J segment lost 1 base and the V segment lost 0 bases, leaving 5 bases of the junction unmatched.

Only one count was recorded for this clone. The chain carries TRBV7-6 and TRBJ2-2; D ambiguous. V gave up 3 bases and J gave up 0 bases, with 11 bases separating them. The germline CDR1 and CDR2 sequences are SGHVS and FNYEAQ. The CDR3 extends over 16 amino acids. The CDR3 coding sequence is TGTGCCAGCAGCTTGGTAGCAAGCGCGAACACCGGGGAGCTGTTTTTT. This codes for CASSLVASANTGELFF.

This chain links TRBV7-3 with TRBJ2-7; 9 bases line up with TRBD2. This CDR3 is 15 amino acids long. Germline CDR1 reads SGHTA; CDR2 reads FQGTGA. With V trimmed by 5 bases and J by 0 bases, 5 bases remained unmatched. CDR3 bases: TGTGCCAGCAGCCCAGGAGCGGGGGGCTCCTACGAGCAGTACTTC. Translation: CASSPGAGGSYEQYF.

This clone occurred a few times. This chain links TRBV6-5 with TRBJ2-7, with a weak D call TRBD1 (5 bases). Germline V gene lookup returns CDR1 MNHEY and CDR2 SVGAGI. V shed 6 bases and J shed 0 bases, with 9 bases lying between them. This CDR3 contains 13 residues. CDR3 region: CASRRQLSYEQYF. The CDR3 DNA follows: TGTGCCAGCAGGCGACAGCTCTCCTACGAGCAGTACTTC.

This sequence joins TRBV4-1 and TRBJ2-2; no firm D call. Germline V gene sequence: CDR1 MGHRA, CDR2 YSYEKL. V shed 3 bases and J shed 1 base, with 12 bases lying between them. The CDR3 runs to 16 residues. Here the CDR3 reads CASSQIGVLNTGELFF. DNA for the CDR3: TGCGCCAGCAGCCAGATAGGAGTCCTGAACACCGGGGAGCTGTTTTTT.

This clone occurred a few times. The rearrangement links TRBV19 to TRBJ1-3; D perhaps matches TRBD1 (6 bases). Germline V lookup: CDR1 LNHDA, CDR2 SQIVND (reference sequence). The CDR3 consists of 16 residues. The ends were cut back, 2 bases at V and 1 base at J, with 12 bases in the middle. The CDR3 DNA reads as TGTGCCAGTAGTATAATAGGACAGTCATCTGGAAACACCATATATTTT. Encoded protein: CASSIIGQSSGNTIYF.

V usage is TRBV10-3 and J usage is TRBJ1-1; 8 nucleotides align to TRBD1. This CDR3 has 17 amino acids. Germline loops: CDR1 ENHRY, CDR2 SYGVKD. The V and J ends lost 0 bases and 4 bases, in that order; junction bases with no gene match: 10. The CDR3, as DNA: TGTGCCATCAGTGAGTCCGGACAGGGCTCTTTATTCACTGAAGCTTTCTTT. The encoded protein is CAISESGQGSLFTEAFF.

To note about this clone: This same CDR3 is encoded by further DNA sequences in the sample. The J gene is TRBJ2-5, the V gene TRBV9; 10 nucleotides match TRBD1. Germline V gives CDR1 SGDLS, CDR2 YYNGEE. The CDR3 consists of 15 residues. J was trimmed by 5 bases and V by 2 bases; bases with no gene match: 6. As DNA, the CDR3 is TGTGCCAGCAGCGTCGACAGGGGGCGCGAGGAGACCCAGTACTTC. Its translation: CASSVDRGREETQYF.

The chain couples TRBV7-2 to TRBJ2-1, with TRBD2 identical over 8 bases. The CDR3 length is 16 residues. J gave up 6 bases and V 1 base, and 8 bases lay outside the gene matches. Germline CDR1 and CDR2: SGHTA and FQGNSA. The chain's CDR3 is CASSLGVSGSVNEQFF. The CDR3 bases are TGTGCCAGCAGCTTAGGAGTGAGCGGGAGCGTCAATGAGCAGTTCTTC.

This chain connects TRBV7-7 to TRBJ2-3; possibly TRBD1 for D (6 bases). V was cut by 5 bases and J by 0 bases, with 9 bases left in between. Germline V gene data show CDR1 as SSHAT and CDR2 as FNYEAQ (reference sequence). This CDR3 has 14 residues. The DNA for the CDR3 is TGTGCCAGCAGCACCGGACAGAGCACAGATACGCAGTATTTT. This gives the protein CASSTGQSTDTQYF.

The CDR3 region has the DNA TGTGCCAGTTCGCGAAATCGCTACACCTTC. Residues: CASSRNRYTF. The rearrangement joins TRBV6-1 to TRBJ1-2; D ambiguous. Trimming removed 9 bases at V and 9 bases at J, with 11 bases between. CDR3 length: 10 residues. From germline, CDR1 is MNHNS and CDR2 SASEGT.

The chain employs TRBV10-3 and TRBJ2-1; 9 nucleotides agree with TRBD1. CDR3 length: 14 amino acids. The V segment lost 3 bases and the J segment 7 bases; nucleotides outside the gene matches: 4. The germline CDR1 and CDR2 sequences are ENHRY and SYGVKD. CDR3: CAISDGQGLNEQFF. The CDR3 bases are TGTGCCATCAGTGACGGACAGGGGCTAAATGAGCAGTTCTTC.

The chain is built from TRBV6-5 and TRBJ1-6; D possibly corresponds to TRBD1 (5 bases). With 4 bases removed from V and 6 bases from J, the gap between germline ends came to 16 bases. In germline, CDR1 is MNHEY, CDR2 SVGAGI. CDR3 length: 16 amino acids. The DNA of the CDR3 is TGTGCCAGCAGTTCCCAGGGATTTGGAGCTAATTCACCCCTCCACTTT. Residues: CASSSQGFGANSPLHF.

The V and J genes are TRBV2 and TRBJ2-1, with TRBD1 matching over 7 bases. J was trimmed by 6 bases and V by 7 bases; bases with no gene match: 6. The CDR3 spans 13 residues. CDR1 is SNHLY and CDR2 is FYNNEI in the germline V gene. As DNA, the CDR3 is TGTGCCAGCATCTTAGACAGGGCCAATGAGCAGTTCTTC. The encoded protein is CASILDRANEQFF.

The rearrangement uses TRBV5-1 and TRBJ2-5; 12 bases fit TRBD2. This CDR3 comprises 18 residues. The germline CDR1 and CDR2 sequences are SGHRS and YFSETQ. V was clipped by 0 bases and J by 5 bases; unmatched bases: 11. CDR3 sequence reads: CASSLASSGRAVSETQYF. The CDR3 DNA follows: TGCGCCAGCAGCTTGGCGTCTAGCGGGAGGGCAGTGTCTGAGACCCAGTACTTC.

This chain joins TRBV5-1 and TRBJ1-3; D is possibly TRBD1 (5 bases). The V and J ends lost 0 bases and 4 bases respectively, with 8 bases between them. CDR3 size: 14 residues. CDR1 and CDR2 (germline): SGHRS, YFSETQ. This CDR3 is CASSLEGSGNTIYF. As DNA, the CDR3 is TGCGCCAGCAGCTTGGAGGGGTCAGGAAACACCATATATTTT.